Presented here are 28 T cell receptor beta chains from one specimen sequenced in a study of T cell changes during pregnancy in multiple sclerosis. TCRdb's table, derived via immunoSEQ multiplex PCR, lists solely in-frame clones and lacks some. The table includes approximately 100,000 clones, 94% detected once. This sample comprised peripheral blood, obtained before pregnancy. These receptors all stem from a female donor with multiple sclerosis, enrolled in a pregnancy study.

The CDR3, as DNA: TGTGCCACCCTACAAACAGGGCCCTCCTACGAGCAGTACTTC. Amino acid sequence: CATLQTGPSYEQYF. The rearrangement uses TRBV2 and TRBJ2-7; tentatively, D is TRBD1 (6 bases). Trimming cost V 10 bases and J 0 bases, with 16 bases left between them. CDR1 is SNHLY and CDR2 is FYNNEI in the germline V gene. This CDR3 region has 14 residues.

V and J are TRBV28 and TRBJ2-1, with D perhaps matching TRBD1 (6 bases). This CDR3 is 14 amino acids long. CDR1 is MDHEN, CDR2 SYDVKM, per germline. V lost 6 bases to trimming and J lost 7 bases, with 16 bases between them. The CDR3 sequence: CASSPHRTANEQFF. As DNA, the CDR3 is TGTGCCAGCAGCCCCCACCGGACAGCTAATGAGCAGTTCTTC.

The chain recombines TRBV7-2 with TRBJ2-3, with 14 bases that match TRBD2. V lost 1 base and J lost 7; bases outside the gene matches: 4. This CDR3 spans 16 amino acids. Germline CDR1 and CDR2: SGHTA and FQGNSA. The CDR3 DNA sequence: TGTGCCAGCAGCTTAGGGACTAGCGGGGGGTCGAATACGCAGTATTTT. It codes for CASSLGTSGGSNTQYF.

The chain has TRBV9 and TRBJ2-2; possible D gene TRBD1, 6 bases. V lost 5 bases and J lost 1, with 12 bases in between. This CDR3 comprises 15 residues. Per the germline V gene, CDR1 is SGDLS and CDR2 is YYNGEE. DNA of the CDR3: TGTGCCAGCAGTGGTTTAGGGGGGAACACCGGGGAGCTGTTTTTT. This translates into CASSGLGGNTGELFF.

V usage is TRBV5-1 and J usage is TRBJ2-1; 7 positions match TRBD1. After removal of 3 bases from V and 8 bases from J, the junction contained 8 bases not matched to a gene. The CDR3 is 14 residues long. In germline, CDR1 is SGHRS, CDR2 YFSETQ. The CDR3 loop is CASSSKTGMDEQFF. DNA for the CDR3: TGCGCCAGCAGCTCCAAGACAGGGATGGATGAGCAGTTCTTC.

V is TRBV19 and J is TRBJ1-2; 8 positions match TRBD1. The germline V gene encodes CDR1 LNHDA and CDR2 SQIVND (reference sequence). There are 12 residues in the CDR3. With V trimmed by 7 bases and J by 8 bases, 6 bases remained unmatched. CDR3 bases: TGTGCCAGTAAGACAGGGGTGTACGGCTACACCTTC. The encoded protein is CASKTGVYGYTF.

This rearrangement joins TRBV19 to TRBJ1-1; TRBD1 might be the D (5 bases). Trimming left V 5 bases short and J 2 bases short, with 12 bases between. Germline loops: CDR1 LNHDA, CDR2 SQIVND (reference sequence). The CDR3 runs 14 residues. The CDR3 is CASSVGARNTEAFF. CDR3 DNA sequence: TGTGCCAGTAGTGTTGGGGCCCGCAACACTGAAGCTTTCTTT.

This sequence joins TRBV19 and TRBJ2-1, with 7 bases lining up with TRBD2. V trimming: 5 bases; J trimming: 10 bases; junction bases outside the gene matches: 14. The V gene's germline CDR1 is LNHDA and CDR2 SQIVND (reference sequence). This CDR3 has 15 residues. CDR3 nucleotides: TGTGCCAGTAGTCTGACCGCGGGCGGGGGTATGGAGCAGTTCTTC. Translating gives CASSLTAGGGMEQFF. Variable domain in full (rest from reference TRBV19 and TRBJ2-1): DGGITQSPKYLFRKEGQNVTLSCEQNLNHDAMYWYRQDPGQGLRLIYYSQIVNDFQKGDIAEGYSVSREKKESFPLTVTSAQKNPTAFYLCASSLTAGGGMEQFFGPGTRLTVL.

This clone was observed a single time. CDR3: CASSLDGTHRQKDGYTF. The CDR3 DNA sequence: TGCGCCAGCAGCTTGGATGGGACACACCGACAGAAAGATGGCTACACCTTC. The chain recombines TRBV5-1 with TRBJ1-2, with D perhaps TRBD1 (6 bases). The CDR3 totals 17 residues. Trimming pared 0 bases from V and 6 bases from J, leaving 21 bases between. CDR1 and CDR2 (germline): SGHRS, YFSETQ. Drawing the rest from reference TRBV5-1 and TRBJ1-2, the complete variable domain is KAGVTQTPRYLIKTRGQQVTLSCSPISGHRSVSWYQQTPGQGLQFLFEYFSETQRNKGNFPGRFSGRQFSNSRSEMNVSTLELGDSALYLCASSLDGTHRQKDGYTFGSGTRLTVV.

The gene calls are TRBV6-5 and TRBJ2-7, with 12 bases lining up with TRBD2. Germline-derived CDR1 and CDR2 are MNHEY and SVGAGI. The CDR3 totals 15 residues. V lost 4 bases to trimming and J lost 4 bases; unmatched junction nucleotides: 5. The CDR3 bases are TGTGCCAGCAGTTCAACCGGGACTAGCGGGTACGAGCAGTACTTC. Residues: CASSSTGTSGYEQYF.

V is TRBV19 and J is TRBJ2-3, with 10 bases fitting TRBD1. This CDR3 contains 15 residues. After removal of 5 bases from V and 3 bases from J, the junction contained 5 bases not matched to a gene. Germline-derived CDR1 and CDR2 are LNHDA and SQIVND (reference sequence). CDR3 residues: CASSWGQGSTDTQYF. CDR3 sequence (DNA): TGTGCCAGTAGTTGGGGACAGGGGTCTACAGATACGCAGTATTTT.

This CDR3 is CASSLRPGLRYNEQFF. Here the CDR3 DNA reads TGTGCCAGCAGCCTGAGGCCGGGACTTAGATACAATGAGCAGTTCTTC. The chain has TRBV14 and TRBJ2-1; the D gene is possibly TRBD2 (6 bases). V lost 4 bases and J 4 bases, leaving 17 bases between the germline ends. The CDR3 spans 16 residues. Looked up from germline, CDR1 is SGHDN and CDR2 is FVKESK.

The chain is built from TRBV6-5 and TRBJ1-1; D perhaps matches TRBD1 (5 bases). Per germline, CDR1 MNHEY and CDR2 SVGAGI. CDR3 length: 16 amino acids. V lost 0 bases and J 7 bases, leaving 18 bases between the germline ends. The DNA of the CDR3 is TGTGCCAGCAGTTACTCTCCTCGGACAAACCTAAATGAAGCTTTCTTT. Residues: CASSYSPRTNLNEAFF.

The count of this clone is one. This chain uses TRBV6-6 with TRBJ2-7; tentatively, D is TRBD1 (5 bases). The CDR3 has 13 amino acids. Trimming shortened V by 4 bases and J by 2 bases, and 9 bases separated the two germline ends. The germline CDR1 and CDR2 sequences are MNHNY and SVGAGI (reference sequence). CDR3 residues: CASSFDRPYEQYF. The DNA for the CDR3 is TGTGCCAGCAGTTTCGACAGACCCTACGAGCAGTACTTC.

The chain is built from TRBV7-9 and TRBJ2-2; 10 positions match TRBD1. This CDR3 region has 17 residues. Trimming removed 5 bases from V and 4 bases from J; junction bases left unmatched: 10. The germline V gene encodes CDR1 SEHNR and CDR2 FQNEAQ (reference sequence). CDR3 DNA: TGTGCCAGCAGCATATCGGGACAGGGGTTGAGCACCGGGGAGCTGTTTTTT. It specifies CASSISGQGLSTGELFF.

V usage is TRBV5-7 and J usage is TRBJ1-2; 7 bases are a match to TRBD1. TRBV5-7 is identified as an open reading frame with a role that is uncertain. After removal of 1 base from V and 2 bases from J, the junction contained 8 bases not matched to a gene. This CDR3 is 16 amino acids long. CDR3 coding DNA: TGTGCCAGCAGCTTGTCGGGGACAGAGAGGAACTATGGCTACACCTTC. Its translation is CASSLSGTERNYGYTF.

This chain's CDR3 is CASSLSGFPGETQYF. Here the CDR3 DNA reads TGTGCCAGCAGTTTATCAGGGTTCCCAGGGGAGACCCAGTACTTC. The chain recombines TRBV28 with TRBJ2-5; weak D call: TRBD1 (5 bases). V was clipped by 1 base and J by 5 bases, with 14 bases between them. CDR3 length: 15 amino acids. Germline loops: CDR1 MDHEN, CDR2 SYDVKM.

The V and J genes are TRBV28 and TRBJ2-7; 12 positions agree with TRBD2. Germline trimming cut 6 bases from V and 4 bases from J; bases unmatched to any gene: 7. CDR3 length: 15 amino acids. CDR1 is MDHEN and CDR2 is SYDVKM in the germline V gene. This CDR3 is CASSQPTSGRYEQYF. CDR3 DNA: TGTGCCAGCAGCCAACCGACTAGCGGGAGATACGAGCAGTACTTC.

The rearrangement links TRBV6-1 to TRBJ2-3, with 7 nucleotides matching TRBD1. The CDR3 spans 14 residues. The ends lost 4 bases at V and 6 bases at J; junction bases unmatched: 7. Germline V gene data show CDR1 as MNHNS and CDR2 as SASEGT. DNA for the CDR3: TGTGCCAGCAGTGGAGCGACAGGGCGGGATACGCAGTATTTT. Translated: CASSGATGRDTQYF.

The chain recombines TRBV5-6 with TRBJ1-2; maybe TRBD1 (6 bases). V was shortened by 4 bases and J by 5 bases, with 15 bases between the two germline ends. Germline lookup yields CDR1 SGHDT and CDR2 YYEEEE. The CDR3 runs to 14 residues. The CDR3: CASSAGTTEYGYTF. The CDR3 bases are TGTGCCAGCAGCGCCGGGACAACAGAATATGGCTACACCTTC.

V and J are TRBV5-8 and TRBJ2-1; 11 bases line up with TRBD1. V was clipped by 5 bases and J by 4 bases; unmatched bases: 5. CDR3 length: 15 amino acids. Germline values: CDR1 SGHTS, CDR2 YDEGEE. CDR3 DNA sequence: TGTGCCAGCAGACCGGGACAGGGGGAGTACAATGAGCAGTTCTTC. It specifies CASRPGQGEYNEQFF.

V gene TRBV6-5 combines with J gene TRBJ2-1; D is possibly TRBD1 (5 bases). The germline gives CDR1 MNHEY, CDR2 SVGAGI. Trimming removed 5 bases from V and 8 bases from J, with 16 bases in between. This CDR3 is 14 amino acids long. CDR3 sequence: CASSGQGGSYEQFF. CDR3 nucleotide sequence: TGTGCCAGCAGTGGTCAGGGTGGCAGCTATGAGCAGTTCTTC.

The chain is built from TRBV4-2 and TRBJ1-5, with 10 bases fitting TRBD1. Germline trimming cut 4 bases from V and 5 bases from J; bases unmatched to any gene: 8. The CDR3 is 16 residues long. CDR1 is LGHNA and CDR2 is YNFKEQ in the germline V gene. CDR3 sequence: CASSPRQGAIDQPQHF. CDR3 DNA: TGTGCCAGCAGCCCCCGACAGGGGGCTATCGATCAGCCCCAGCATTTT.

V usage is TRBV5-1 and J usage is TRBJ2-7; 8 bases map to TRBD1. Trimming took 4 bases from V and 4 from J; bases not matched to a gene: 7. Germline assignment: CDR1 SGHRS and CDR2 YFSETQ. This CDR3 is built from 14 residues. The CDR3 reads CASSPGQGVYEQYF. The CDR3 nucleotides are TGCGCCAGCAGCCCCGGACAGGGTGTTTACGAGCAGTACTTC.

This clone occurred once. The chain has TRBV4-1 and TRBJ2-1; 9 bases are a match to TRBD2. CDR3 size: 14 residues. The germline CDR1 and CDR2 sequences are MGHRA and YSYEKL. Trimming took 6 bases from V and 5 from J; bases not matched to a gene: 5. CDR3 protein: CASRGLAGNNEQFF. DNA for the CDR3: TGCGCCAGCAGGGGCCTAGCGGGGAACAATGAGCAGTTCTTC.

This chain connects TRBV5-8 to TRBJ1-2, with TRBD1 identical over 11 bases. CDR1 is SGHTS and CDR2 is YDEGEE in the germline V gene. The CDR3 has 15 amino acids. V lost 4 bases, J lost 5 bases, and 7 bases stayed unmatched. CDR3 DNA: TGTGCCAGCAGCCCTGGGACAGGGGGGGGGTATGGCTACACCTTC. Encoded protein: CASSPGTGGGYGYTF.

The chain uses TRBV28 and TRBJ2-5, with a weak D call TRBD2 (5 bases). This CDR3 comprises 13 residues. Germline V lookup: CDR1 MDHEN, CDR2 SYDVKM. Trimming pared 3 bases from V and 4 bases from J, leaving 9 bases between. The CDR3 region has the DNA TGTGCCAGCAGTTTCCCTAGCTTAGAGACCCAGTACTTC. Amino acids: CASSFPSLETQYF.

The chain is built from TRBV27 and TRBJ2-7; 9 nucleotides match TRBD2. This CDR3 spans 15 amino acids. Germline CDR1 MNHEY, CDR2 SMNVEV (reference sequence). With V trimmed by 2 bases and J by 3 bases, 5 bases remained unmatched. The CDR3, as DNA: TGTGCCAGCAGTTTAAGTGCGGGAGGGTTCTACGAGCAGTACTTC. Translation gives CASSLSAGGFYEQYF.